Below are 16 T cell receptor beta chains sequenced from a single sample in a study of blood T cell repertoires in COVID-19. The method was immunoSEQ multiplex PCR; TCRdb's version includes in-frame clones alone and lacks a portion of them. Among 150,000 to 200,000 clones listed, about 87% were seen once. The material sequenced was peripheral blood. All receptors come from a man between 60 and 70 years old with acute or convalescent COVID-19.

This chain connects TRBV12-3 or TRBV12-4 to TRBJ2-7, with no clear D. There are 12 residues in the CDR3. V gave up 3 bases and J gave up 1 base, with 4 bases separating them. This CDR3 reads CASSFVSYEQYF. As DNA, the CDR3 is TGTGCCAGCAGTTTTGTATCCTACGAGCAGTACTTC.

The chain combines TRBV5-4 with TRBJ1-1; 7 positions agree with TRBD1. Germline V lookup: CDR1 SGHNT, CDR2 YYREEE (reference sequence). The V and J ends lost 4 bases and 1 base, in that order; junction bases with no gene match: 10. The CDR3 is 16 amino acids. DNA for the CDR3: TGTGCCAGCAGCGCCCCGAGACAGGGTCAGAACACTGAAGCTTTCTTT. Protein: CASSAPRQGQNTEAFF.

The V and J genes are TRBV12-3 or TRBV12-4 and TRBJ1-2, with D hard to call. The germline V and J ends were trimmed by 3 bases and 8 bases, with 10 bases remaining between them. CDR3 length equals 12 residues. CDR3 sequence: CASSLSLRGYTF. DNA of the CDR3: TGTGCCAGCAGTTTGTCATTGCGGGGCTACACCTTC.

The V call is TRBV30, the J call TRBJ2-1; a possible D gene is TRBD2 (5 bases). The germline gives CDR1 GTSNPN, CDR2 SVGIG (reference sequence). Trimming took 5 bases from V and 1 from J, leaving 9 bases between them. The CDR3 consists of 13 residues. Here the CDR3 DNA reads TGTGCCTGGGACTATGGGTCCTACAATGAGCAGTTCTTC. Protein: CAWDYGSYNEQFF.

The rearrangement links TRBV6-4 to TRBJ2-1; a possible D gene is TRBD2 (6 bases). V lost 3 bases and J 10 bases, leaving 22 bases between the germline ends. Germline V lookup: CDR1 MRHNA, CDR2 SNTAGT. This CDR3 region has 16 residues. The CDR3 sequence is CASSEGFRVRGEEQFF. The CDR3 DNA follows: TGTGCCAGCAGTGAGGGGTTCCGGGTCCGCGGGGAAGAGCAGTTCTTC.

J is TRBJ1-2 and V is TRBV3-1 (or the pseudogene TRBV3-2), with unresolved D. V lost 2 bases and J 0 bases, leaving 16 bases between the germline ends. In germline, CDR1 is LGHDT, CDR2 YNNKEL (reference sequence). The CDR3 is 17 residues long. The CDR3 sequence is CASSQWWGGTANYGYTF. Here the CDR3 DNA reads TGTGCCAGCAGCCAATGGTGGGGAGGCACAGCTAACTATGGCTACACCTTC.

The rearrangement uses TRBV10-3 and TRBJ1-2; TRBD1 matches 8 bases. CDR3 size: 16 residues. The ends lost 0 bases at V and 6 bases at J; junction bases unmatched: 9. The V gene's germline CDR1 is ENHRY and CDR2 SYGVKD. CDR3 amino acids: CAISESGQGAIDGYTF. The CDR3 DNA reads TGTGCCATCAGTGAGTCGGGGCAGGGGGCGATTGATGGCTACACCTTC.

V is TRBV19 and J is TRBJ1-3; 8 bases map to TRBD1. V lost 6 bases to trimming and J lost 0 bases; unmatched junction nucleotides: 4. The CDR3 has 15 residues. CDR1 and CDR2 (germline): LNHDA, SQIVND (reference sequence). This CDR3 reads CASSRDRSSGNTIYF. CDR3 nucleotide sequence: TGTGCCAGTAGCCGGGACAGGAGCTCTGGAAACACCATATATTTT.

The chain combines TRBV29-1 with TRBJ1-5; D not resolved. V was clipped by 6 bases and J by 7 bases, with 13 bases between them. The CDR3 is 12 amino acids. Looked up from germline, CDR1 is SQVTM and CDR2 is ANQGSEA. The CDR3: CSVGREGQPQHF. The CDR3 DNA sequence: TGCAGCGTGGGGAGGGAAGGGCAGCCCCAGCATTTT.

This clone was detected only a few times. The V gene is TRBV6-2 or TRBV6-3, the J gene TRBJ1-2; 7 bases line up with TRBD1. This CDR3 is 15 amino acids long. The germline V gene has CDR1 MNHEY and CDR2 SVGEGT. With 6 bases clipped from V and 5 bases from J, the junction kept 12 bases outside the gene matches. CDR3 DNA sequence: TGTGCCAGCAGCGCAACCCGGGACAGTGGGTATGGCTACACCTTC. This gives the protein CASSATRDSGYGYTF.

A single count supports this clone. In nucleotides, the CDR3 is TGCGCCAGCAGCCAAGATCTTTCGGGCTCTGGAAACACCATATATTTT. Translating it yields CASSQDLSGSGNTIYF. The chain couples TRBV4-3 to TRBJ1-3; no reliable D call. The germline V and J ends were trimmed by 0 bases and 0 bases, with 9 bases remaining between them. This CDR3 contains 16 residues. Germline CDR1 LGHNA, CDR2 YSLEER.

This clone was observed a few times. Other DNA variants within this sample encode the same CDR3. The chain links TRBV9 to TRBJ1-1; 11 nucleotides line up with TRBD1. Germline CDR1 is SGDLS and CDR2 is YYNGEE. The CDR3 runs to 14 residues. V lost 2 bases to trimming and J lost 4 bases; unmatched junction nucleotides: 1. CDR3 residues: CASSVGTGGTEAFF. The CDR3 nucleotides read TGTGCCAGCAGCGTCGGGACAGGGGGCACTGAAGCTTTCTTT.

V gene TRBV24-1 combines with J gene TRBJ2-3, with 9 bases matching TRBD2. CDR1 is KGHDR, CDR2 SFDVKD, per germline. The CDR3 has 17 amino acids. Trimming took 9 bases from V and 2 from J; bases not matched to a gene: 14. CDR3: CATSIRPSGKSTDTQYF. The CDR3 DNA reads TGTGCCACCTCAATACGCCCTAGCGGGAAATCCACAGATACGCAGTATTTT.

The chain is built from TRBV9 and TRBJ1-2; D remains ambiguous. Trimming cost V 0 bases and J 7 bases, with 16 bases left between them. The CDR3 runs 15 residues. Germline values: CDR1 SGDLS, CDR2 YYNGEE. This chain's CDR3 is CASSVAGLGSRGYTF. CDR3 sequence (DNA): TGTGCCAGCAGCGTAGCAGGACTTGGAAGTCGTGGCTACACCTTC.

The chain uses TRBV11-2 and TRBJ1-6; weak D call: TRBD1 (5 bases). This CDR3 is built from 15 residues. The V and J ends lost 1 base and 5 bases respectively, with 9 bases between them. The germline V gene encodes CDR1 SGHAT and CDR2 FQNNGV. CDR3 sequence: CASSLGGAHNSPLHF. The CDR3 DNA reads as TGTGCCAGCAGCTTAGGCGGGGCGCATAATTCACCCCTCCACTTT.

The count of this clone is one. The DNA of the CDR3 is TGTGCCAGCAGTTCGGACAGACGCAGAGCTTTCTTT. This translates into CASSSDRRRAFF. J is TRBJ1-1 and V is TRBV6-5; TRBD1 is a possible D gene (6 bases). CDR3 size: 12 residues. Germline-derived CDR1 and CDR2 are MNHEY and SVGAGI. Trimming removed 4 bases from V and 10 bases from J, with 13 bases in between.